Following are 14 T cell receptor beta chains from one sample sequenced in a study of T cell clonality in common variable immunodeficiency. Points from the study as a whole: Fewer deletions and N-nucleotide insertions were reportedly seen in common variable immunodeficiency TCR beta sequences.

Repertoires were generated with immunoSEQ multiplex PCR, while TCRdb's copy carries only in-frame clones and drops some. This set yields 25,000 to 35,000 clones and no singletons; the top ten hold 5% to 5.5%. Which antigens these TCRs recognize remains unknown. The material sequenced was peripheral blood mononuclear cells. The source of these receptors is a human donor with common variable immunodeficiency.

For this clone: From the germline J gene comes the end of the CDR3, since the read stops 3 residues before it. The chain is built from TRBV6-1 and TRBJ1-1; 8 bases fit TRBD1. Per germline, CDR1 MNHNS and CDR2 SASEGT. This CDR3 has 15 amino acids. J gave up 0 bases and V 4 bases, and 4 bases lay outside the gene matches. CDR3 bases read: TGTGCCAGCAGTGCCAGGGGGCGCATGAACACTGAA. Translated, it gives CASSARGRMNTE. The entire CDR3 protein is CASSARGRMNTEAFF.

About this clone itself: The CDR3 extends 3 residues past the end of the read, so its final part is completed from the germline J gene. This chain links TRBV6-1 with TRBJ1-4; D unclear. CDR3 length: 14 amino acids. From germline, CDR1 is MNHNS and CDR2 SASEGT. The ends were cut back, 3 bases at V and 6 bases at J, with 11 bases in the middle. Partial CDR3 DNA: TGTGCCAGCAGTGAGATAGGGTGGTATGAAAAA. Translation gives CASSEIGWYEK. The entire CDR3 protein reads CASSEIGWYEKLFF.

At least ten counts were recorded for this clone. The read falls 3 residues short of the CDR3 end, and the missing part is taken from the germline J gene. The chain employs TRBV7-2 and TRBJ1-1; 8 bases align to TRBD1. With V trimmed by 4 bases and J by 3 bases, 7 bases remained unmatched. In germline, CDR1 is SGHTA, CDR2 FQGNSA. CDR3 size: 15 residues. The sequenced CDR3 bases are TGTGCCAGCAGCTCAGGGCAGGGGGCGCACACTGAA. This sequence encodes CASSSGQGAHTE. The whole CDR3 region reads CASSSGQGAHTEAFF.

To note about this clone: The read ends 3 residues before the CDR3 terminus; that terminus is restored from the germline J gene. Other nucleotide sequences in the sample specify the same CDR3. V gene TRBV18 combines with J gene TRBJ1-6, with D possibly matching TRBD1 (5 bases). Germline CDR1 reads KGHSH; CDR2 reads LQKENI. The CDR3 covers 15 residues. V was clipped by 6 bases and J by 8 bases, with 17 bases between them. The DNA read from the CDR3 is TGTGCCAGCTCGCCTCGCTCGACGGGGGATTCACCC. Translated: CASSPRSTGDSP. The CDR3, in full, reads CASSPRSTGDSPLHF. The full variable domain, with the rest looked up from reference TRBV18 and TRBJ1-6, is NAGVMQNPRHLVRRRGQEARLRCSPMKGHSHVYWYRQLPEEGLKFMVYLQKENIIDESGMPKERFSAEFPKEGPSILRIQQVVRGDSAAYFCASSPRSTGDSPLHFGNGTRLTVT.

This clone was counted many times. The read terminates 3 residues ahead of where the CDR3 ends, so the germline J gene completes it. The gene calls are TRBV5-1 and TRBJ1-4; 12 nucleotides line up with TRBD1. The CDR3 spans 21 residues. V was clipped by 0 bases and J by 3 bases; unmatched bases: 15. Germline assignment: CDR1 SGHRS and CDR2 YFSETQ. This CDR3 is CASSLGAGTGGILVANEKLFF. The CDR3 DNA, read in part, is TGCGCCAGCAGCTTGGGGGCCGGGACAGGGGGCATTCTGGTGGCTAATGAAAAA.

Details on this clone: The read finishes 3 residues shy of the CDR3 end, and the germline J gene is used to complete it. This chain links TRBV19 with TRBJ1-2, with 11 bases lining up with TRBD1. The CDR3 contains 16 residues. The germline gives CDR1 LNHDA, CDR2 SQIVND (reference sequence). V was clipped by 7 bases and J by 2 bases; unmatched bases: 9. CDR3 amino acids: CASTQGQGAGNYGYTF. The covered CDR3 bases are TGTGCCAGTACCCAAGGACAGGGGGCTGGGAACTATGGC.

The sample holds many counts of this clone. The CDR3 is CAISELTGVNQPQHF. The covered CDR3 bases are TGTGCCATCAGTGAGTTGACAGGGGTCAATCAGCCC. V gene TRBV10-3 combines with J gene TRBJ1-5; 8 bases are shared with TRBD1. The CDR3 end falls 3 residues outside the read, so it is completed with the germline J gene. This CDR3 is built from 15 residues. V gave up 1 base and J gave up 3 bases; unmatched junction bases: 2. Germline assignment: CDR1 ENHRY and CDR2 SYGVKD.

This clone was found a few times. The CDR3 protein is CASSPLFTEAFF. The DNA read from the CDR3 is TGTGCCAGCTCACCCCTTTTCACTGAA. The genes are TRBV18 and TRBJ1-1; no reliable D call. The read halts 3 residues ahead of the CDR3 end, with the missing end drawn from the germline J gene. Looked up from germline, CDR1 is KGHSH and CDR2 is LQKENI. Trimming cost V 3 bases and J 4 bases, with 6 bases left between them. This CDR3 comprises 12 residues.

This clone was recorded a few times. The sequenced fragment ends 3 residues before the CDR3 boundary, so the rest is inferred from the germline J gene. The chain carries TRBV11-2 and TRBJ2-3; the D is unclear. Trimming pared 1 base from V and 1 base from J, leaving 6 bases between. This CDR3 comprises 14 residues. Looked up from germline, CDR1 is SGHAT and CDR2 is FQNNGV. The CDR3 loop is CASSLVGRTDTQYF. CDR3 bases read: TGTGCCAGCAGCTTAGTGGGCCGCACAGATACG.

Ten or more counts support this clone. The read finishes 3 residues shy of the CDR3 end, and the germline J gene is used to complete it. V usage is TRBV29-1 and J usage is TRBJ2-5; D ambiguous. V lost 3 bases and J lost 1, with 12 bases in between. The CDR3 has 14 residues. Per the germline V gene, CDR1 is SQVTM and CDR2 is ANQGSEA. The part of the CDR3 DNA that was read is TGCAGCGTTGATGCCTCGGTCTTCCAAGAGACC. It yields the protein CSVDASVFQET. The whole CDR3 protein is CSVDASVFQETQYF.

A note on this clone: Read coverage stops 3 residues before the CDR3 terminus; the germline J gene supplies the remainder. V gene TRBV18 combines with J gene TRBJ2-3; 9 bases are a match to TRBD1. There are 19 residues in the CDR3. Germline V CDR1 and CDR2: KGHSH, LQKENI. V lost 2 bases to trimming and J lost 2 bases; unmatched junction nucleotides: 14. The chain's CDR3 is CASSPFLPGQGTSTDTQYF. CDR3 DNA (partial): TGTGCCAGCTCACCATTTCTCCCCGGACAGGGGACTTCCACAGATACG.

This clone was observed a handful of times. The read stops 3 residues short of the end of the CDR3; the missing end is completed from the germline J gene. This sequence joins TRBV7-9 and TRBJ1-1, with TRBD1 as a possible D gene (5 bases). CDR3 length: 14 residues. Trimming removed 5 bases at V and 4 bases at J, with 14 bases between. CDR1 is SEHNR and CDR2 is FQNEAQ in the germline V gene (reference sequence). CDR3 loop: CASSGQGWGTEAFF. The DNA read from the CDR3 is TGTGCCAGCAGCGGCCAGGGTTGGGGCACTGAA.

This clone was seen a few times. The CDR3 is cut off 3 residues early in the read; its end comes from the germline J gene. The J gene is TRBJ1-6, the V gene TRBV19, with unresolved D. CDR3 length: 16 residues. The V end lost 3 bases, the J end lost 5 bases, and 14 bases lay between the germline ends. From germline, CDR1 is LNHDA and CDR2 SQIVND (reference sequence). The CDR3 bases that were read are TGTGCCAGTAGTATTCGGGTATCCCCTGATAATTCACCC. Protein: CASSIRVSPDNSP. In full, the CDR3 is CASSIRVSPDNSPLHF.

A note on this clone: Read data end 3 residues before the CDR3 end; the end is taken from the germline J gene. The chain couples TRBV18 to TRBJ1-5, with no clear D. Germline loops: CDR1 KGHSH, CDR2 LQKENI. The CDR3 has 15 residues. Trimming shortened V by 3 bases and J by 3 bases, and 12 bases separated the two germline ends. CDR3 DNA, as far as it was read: TGTGCCAGCTCACCGAACCCGGGTGTCAATCAGCCC. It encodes CASSPNPGVNQP. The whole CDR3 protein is CASSPNPGVNQPQHF. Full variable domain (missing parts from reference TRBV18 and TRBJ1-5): NAGVMQNPRHLVRRRGQEARLRCSPMKGHSHVYWYRQLPEEGLKFMVYLQKENIIDESGMPKERFSAEFPKEGPSILRIQQVVRGDSAAYFCASSPNPGVNQPQHFGDGTRLSIL.